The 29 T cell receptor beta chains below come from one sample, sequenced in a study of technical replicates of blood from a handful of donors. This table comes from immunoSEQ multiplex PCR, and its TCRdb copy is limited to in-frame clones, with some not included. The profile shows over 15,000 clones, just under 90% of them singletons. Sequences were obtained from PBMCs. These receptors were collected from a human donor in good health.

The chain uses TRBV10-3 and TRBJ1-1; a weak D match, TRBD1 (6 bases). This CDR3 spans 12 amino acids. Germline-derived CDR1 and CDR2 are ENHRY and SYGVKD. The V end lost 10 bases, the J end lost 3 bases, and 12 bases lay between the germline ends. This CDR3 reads CASGGRDTEAFF. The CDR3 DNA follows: TGTGCCAGCGGGGGCAGGGACACTGAAGCTTTCTTT.

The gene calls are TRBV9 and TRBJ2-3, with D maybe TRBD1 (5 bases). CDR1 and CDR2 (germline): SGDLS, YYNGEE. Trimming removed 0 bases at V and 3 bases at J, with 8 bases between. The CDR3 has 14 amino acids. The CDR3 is CASSVVGQTDTQYF. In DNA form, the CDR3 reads TGTGCCAGCAGCGTAGTGGGGCAGACAGATACGCAGTATTTT.

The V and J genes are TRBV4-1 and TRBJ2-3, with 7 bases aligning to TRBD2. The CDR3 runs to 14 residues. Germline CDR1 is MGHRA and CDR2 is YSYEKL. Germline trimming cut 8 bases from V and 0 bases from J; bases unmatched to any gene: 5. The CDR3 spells CASQETSSTDTQYF. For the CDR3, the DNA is TGCGCCAGCCAAGAGACTAGCAGCACAGATACGCAGTATTTT.

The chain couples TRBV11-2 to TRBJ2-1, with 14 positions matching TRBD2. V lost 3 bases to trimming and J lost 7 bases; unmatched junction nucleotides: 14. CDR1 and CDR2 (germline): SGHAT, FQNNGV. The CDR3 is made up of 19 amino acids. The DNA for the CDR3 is TGTGCCAGCAGCTTCGACTACCTGGGACTAGCGGGAGTCCGGAATGAGCAGTTCTTC. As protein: CASSFDYLGLAGVRNEQFF.

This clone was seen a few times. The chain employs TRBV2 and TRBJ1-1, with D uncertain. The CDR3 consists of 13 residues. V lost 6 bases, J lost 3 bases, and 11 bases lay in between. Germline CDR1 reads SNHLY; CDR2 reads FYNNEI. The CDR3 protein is CASRETRDTEAFF. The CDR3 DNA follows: TGTGCCAGCAGAGAAACACGGGACACTGAAGCTTTCTTT.

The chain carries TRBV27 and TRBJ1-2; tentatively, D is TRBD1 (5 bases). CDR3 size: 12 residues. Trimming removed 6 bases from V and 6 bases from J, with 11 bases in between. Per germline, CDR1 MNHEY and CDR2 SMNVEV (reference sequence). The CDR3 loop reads CASSPGTDGYTF. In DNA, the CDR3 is TGTGCCAGCAGCCCCGGGACTGATGGCTACACCTTC.

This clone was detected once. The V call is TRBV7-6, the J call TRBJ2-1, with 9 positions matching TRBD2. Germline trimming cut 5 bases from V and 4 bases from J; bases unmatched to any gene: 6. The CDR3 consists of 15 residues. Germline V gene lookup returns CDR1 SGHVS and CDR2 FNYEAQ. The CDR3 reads CASSPSGRNYNEQFF. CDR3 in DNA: TGTGCCAGCAGCCCGAGCGGGAGGAATTACAATGAGCAGTTCTTC.

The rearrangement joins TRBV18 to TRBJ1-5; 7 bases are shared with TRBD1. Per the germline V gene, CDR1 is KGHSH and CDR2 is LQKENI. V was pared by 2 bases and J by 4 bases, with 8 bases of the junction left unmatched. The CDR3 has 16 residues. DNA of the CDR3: TGTGCCAGCTCACCAAAACAGGGGAATGGTAATCAGCCCCAGCATTTT. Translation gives CASSPKQGNGNQPQHF.

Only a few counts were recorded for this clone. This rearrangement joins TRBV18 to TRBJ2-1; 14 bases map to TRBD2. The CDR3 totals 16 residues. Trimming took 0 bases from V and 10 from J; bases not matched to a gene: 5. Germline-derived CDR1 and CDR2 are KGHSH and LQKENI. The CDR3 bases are TGTGCCAGCTCACCACCGGGACTAGCGGGAGTGCAGGAGCAGTTCTTC. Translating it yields CASSPPGLAGVQEQFF. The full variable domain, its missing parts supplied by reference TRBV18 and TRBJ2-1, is NAGVMQNPRHLVRRRGQEARLRCSPMKGHSHVYWYRQLPEEGLKFMVYLQKENIIDESGMPKERFSAEFPKEGPSILRIQQVVRGDSAAYFCASSPPGLAGVQEQFFGPGTRLTVL.

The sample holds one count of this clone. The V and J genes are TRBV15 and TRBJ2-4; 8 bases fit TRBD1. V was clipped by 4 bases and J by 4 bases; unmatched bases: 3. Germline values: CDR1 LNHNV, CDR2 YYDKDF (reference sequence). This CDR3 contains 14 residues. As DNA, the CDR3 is TGTGCCACCAGCATAGGGGACAGGAAAAACATTCAGTACTTC. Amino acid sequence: CATSIGDRKNIQYF.

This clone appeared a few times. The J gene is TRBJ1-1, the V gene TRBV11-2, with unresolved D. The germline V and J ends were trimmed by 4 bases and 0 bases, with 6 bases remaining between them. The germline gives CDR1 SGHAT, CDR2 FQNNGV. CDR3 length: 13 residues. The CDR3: CASSSLVNTEAFF. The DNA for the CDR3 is TGTGCCAGCAGCTCCTTAGTGAACACTGAAGCTTTCTTT.

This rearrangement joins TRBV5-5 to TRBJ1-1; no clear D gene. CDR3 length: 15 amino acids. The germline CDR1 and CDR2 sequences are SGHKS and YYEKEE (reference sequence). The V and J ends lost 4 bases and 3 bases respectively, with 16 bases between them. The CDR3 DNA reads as TGTGCCAGCAGCCACCTCTGGGGAGGCGACACTGAAGCTTTCTTT. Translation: CASSHLWGGDTEAFF.

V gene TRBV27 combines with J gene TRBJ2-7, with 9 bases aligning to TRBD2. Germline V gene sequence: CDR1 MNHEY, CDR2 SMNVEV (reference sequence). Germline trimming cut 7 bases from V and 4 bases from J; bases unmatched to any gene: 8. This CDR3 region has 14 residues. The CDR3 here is CASTMGLAAYEQYF. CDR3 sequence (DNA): TGTGCCAGCACCATGGGACTAGCAGCGTACGAGCAGTACTTC.

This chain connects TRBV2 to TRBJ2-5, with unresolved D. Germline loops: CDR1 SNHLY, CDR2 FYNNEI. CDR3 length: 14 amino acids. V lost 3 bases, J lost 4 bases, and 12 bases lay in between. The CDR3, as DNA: TGTGCCAGCAGTGACAGCGAAGTCGGAGAGACCCAGTACTTC. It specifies CASSDSEVGETQYF. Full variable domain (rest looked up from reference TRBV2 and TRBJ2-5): EPEVTQTPSHQVTQMGQEVILRCVPISNHLYFYWYRQILGQKVEFLVSFYNNEISEKSEIFDDQFSVERPDGSNFTLKIRSTKLEDSAMYFCASSDSEVGETQYFGPGTRLLVL.

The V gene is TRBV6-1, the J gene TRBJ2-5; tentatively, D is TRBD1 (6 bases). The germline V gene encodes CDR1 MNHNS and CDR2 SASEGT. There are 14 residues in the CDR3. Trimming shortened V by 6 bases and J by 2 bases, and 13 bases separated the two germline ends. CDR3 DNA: TGTGCCAGCAGCCGGACAGTGGGTCAAGAGACCCAGTACTTC. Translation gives CASSRTVGQETQYF.

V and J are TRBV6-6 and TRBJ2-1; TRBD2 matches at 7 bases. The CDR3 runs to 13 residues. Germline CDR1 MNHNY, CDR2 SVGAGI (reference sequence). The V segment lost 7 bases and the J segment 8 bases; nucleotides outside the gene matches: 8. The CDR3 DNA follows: TGTGCCAGCACAAAAATTGGGGGGGATGAGCAGTTCTTC. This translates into CASTKIGGDEQFF.

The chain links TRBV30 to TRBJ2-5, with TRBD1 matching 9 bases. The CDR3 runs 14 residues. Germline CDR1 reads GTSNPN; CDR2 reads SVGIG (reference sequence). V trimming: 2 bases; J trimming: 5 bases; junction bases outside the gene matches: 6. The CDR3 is CAWSPGTGTETQYF. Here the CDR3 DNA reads TGTGCCTGGAGTCCCGGGACAGGGACGGAGACCCAGTACTTC.

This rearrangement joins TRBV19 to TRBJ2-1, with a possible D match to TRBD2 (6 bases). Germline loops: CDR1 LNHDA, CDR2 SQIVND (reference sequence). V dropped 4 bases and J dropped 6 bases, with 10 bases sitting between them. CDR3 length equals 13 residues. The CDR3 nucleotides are TGTGCCAGTAGTAGTCGGAGGGGCAATGAGCAGTTCTTC. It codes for CASSSRRGNEQFF.

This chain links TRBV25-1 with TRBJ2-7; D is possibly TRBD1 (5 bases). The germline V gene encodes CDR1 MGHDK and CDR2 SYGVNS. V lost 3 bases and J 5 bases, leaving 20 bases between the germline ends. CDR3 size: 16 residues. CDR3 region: CASSDFGQGITNEQYF. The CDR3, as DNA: TGTGCCAGCAGTGATTTCGGGCAGGGAATCACCAACGAGCAGTACTTC.

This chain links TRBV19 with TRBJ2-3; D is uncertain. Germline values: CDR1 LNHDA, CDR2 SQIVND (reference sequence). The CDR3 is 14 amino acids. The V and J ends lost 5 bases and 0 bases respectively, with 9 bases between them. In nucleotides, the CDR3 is TGTGCCAGTAGTCCCACAAGTAGCACAGATACGCAGTATTTT. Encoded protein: CASSPTSSTDTQYF.

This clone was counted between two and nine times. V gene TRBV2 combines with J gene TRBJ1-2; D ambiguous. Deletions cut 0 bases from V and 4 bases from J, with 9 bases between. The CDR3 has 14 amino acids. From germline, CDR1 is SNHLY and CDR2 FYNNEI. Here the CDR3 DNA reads TGTGCCAGCAGTGAAGCGCAAGGGAGCTATGGCTACACCTTC. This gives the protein CASSEAQGSYGYTF.

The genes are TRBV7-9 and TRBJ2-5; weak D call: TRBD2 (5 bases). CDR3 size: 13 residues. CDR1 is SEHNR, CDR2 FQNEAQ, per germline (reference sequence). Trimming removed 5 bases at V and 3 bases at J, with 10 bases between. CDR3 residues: CASSPLEEETQYF. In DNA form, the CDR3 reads TGTGCCAGCAGCCCACTAGAAGAAGAGACCCAGTACTTC.

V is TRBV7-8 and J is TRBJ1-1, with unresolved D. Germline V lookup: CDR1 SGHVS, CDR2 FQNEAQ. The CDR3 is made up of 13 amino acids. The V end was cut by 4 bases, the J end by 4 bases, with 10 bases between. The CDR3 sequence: CASSSTTITEAFF. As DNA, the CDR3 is TGTGCCAGCAGCTCGACAACGATCACTGAAGCTTTCTTT.

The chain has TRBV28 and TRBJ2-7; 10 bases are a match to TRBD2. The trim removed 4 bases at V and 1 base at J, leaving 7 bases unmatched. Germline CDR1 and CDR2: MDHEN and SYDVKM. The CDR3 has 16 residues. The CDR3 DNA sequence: TGTGCCAGCAGTTCGGTCCTGACTAGCGGGTCCTACGAGCAGTACTTC. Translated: CASSSVLTSGSYEQYF.

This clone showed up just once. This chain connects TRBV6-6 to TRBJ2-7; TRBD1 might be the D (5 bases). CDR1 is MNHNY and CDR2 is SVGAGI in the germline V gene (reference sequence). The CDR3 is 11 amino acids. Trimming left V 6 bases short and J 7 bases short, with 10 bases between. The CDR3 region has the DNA TGTGCCAGCAGAACTACAGGAGAGCAGTACTTC. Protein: CASRTTGEQYF.

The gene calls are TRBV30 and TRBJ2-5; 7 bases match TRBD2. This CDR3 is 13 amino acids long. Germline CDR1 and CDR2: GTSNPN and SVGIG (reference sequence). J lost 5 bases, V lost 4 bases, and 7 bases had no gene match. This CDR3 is CAWMEGAGETQYF. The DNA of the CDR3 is TGTGCCTGGATGGAGGGAGCGGGGGAGACCCAGTACTTC. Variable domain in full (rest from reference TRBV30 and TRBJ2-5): SQTIHQWPATLVQPVGSPLSLECTVEGTSNPNLYWYRQAAGRGLQLLFYSVGIGQISSEVPQNLSASRPQDRQFILSSKKLLLSDSGFYLCAWMEGAGETQYFGPGTRLLVL.

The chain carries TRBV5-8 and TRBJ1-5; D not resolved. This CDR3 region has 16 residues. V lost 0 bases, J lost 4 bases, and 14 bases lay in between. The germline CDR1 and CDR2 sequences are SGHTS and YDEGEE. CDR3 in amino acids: CASSLAGRPFNQPQHF. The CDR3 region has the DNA TGTGCCAGCAGCTTGGCTGGGAGGCCGTTTAATCAGCCCCAGCATTTT.

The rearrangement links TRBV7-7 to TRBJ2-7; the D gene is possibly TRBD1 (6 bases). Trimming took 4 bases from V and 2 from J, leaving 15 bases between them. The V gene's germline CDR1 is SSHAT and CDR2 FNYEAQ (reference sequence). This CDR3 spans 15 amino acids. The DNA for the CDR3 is TGTGCCAGCAGCTACCCCCCACAGGGCCCCTACGAGCAGTACTTC. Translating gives CASSYPPQGPYEQYF.

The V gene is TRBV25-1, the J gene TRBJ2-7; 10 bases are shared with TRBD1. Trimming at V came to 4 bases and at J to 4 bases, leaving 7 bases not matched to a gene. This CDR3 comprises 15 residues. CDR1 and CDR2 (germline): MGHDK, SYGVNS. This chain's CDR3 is CASSAPRQGAYEQYF. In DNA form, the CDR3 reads TGTGCCAGCAGTGCTCCCCGACAGGGGGCTTACGAGCAGTACTTC.